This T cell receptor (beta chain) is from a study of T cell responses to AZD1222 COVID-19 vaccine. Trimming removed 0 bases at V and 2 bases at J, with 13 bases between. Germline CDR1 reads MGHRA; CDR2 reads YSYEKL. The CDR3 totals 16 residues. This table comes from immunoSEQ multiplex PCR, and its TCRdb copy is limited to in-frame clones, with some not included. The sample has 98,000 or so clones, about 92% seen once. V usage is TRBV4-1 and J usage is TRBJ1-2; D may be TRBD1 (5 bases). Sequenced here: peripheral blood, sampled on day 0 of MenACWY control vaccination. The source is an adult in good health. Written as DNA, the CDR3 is TGCGCCAGCAGCCAAGATCCCCAGGGAACCAACTATGGCTACACCTTC. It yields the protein CASSQDPQGTNYGYTF.